Listed here are 24 T cell receptor beta chains from one sample, sequenced in a study of lymphopenia after photon versus proton radiotherapy. Assay used: immunoSEQ multiplex PCR; TCRdb lists only in-frame clones, some missing. Among around 24,000 clones listed, 83% were seen once. The specimen was peripheral blood, collected from a patient treated with photon-based radiotherapy. These receptors all come from a woman between 50 and 59 years old with pancreatic cancer.

This clone was seen once. V and J are TRBV10-1 and TRBJ1-1; D call uncertain. Germline V gene sequence: CDR1 WNHNN, CDR2 SYGVQD (reference sequence). V was cut by 0 bases and J by 4 bases, with 9 bases left in between. This CDR3 spans 14 amino acids. In DNA, the CDR3 is TGCGCCAGCAGTGAGTCAGGGTTCGTCACTGAAGCTTTCTTT. This translates into CASSESGFVTEAFF.

The chain links TRBV28 to TRBJ1-2; D is possibly TRBD1 (6 bases). The germline V gene has CDR1 MDHEN and CDR2 SYDVKM. The CDR3 contains 16 residues. V lost 3 bases and J 5 bases, leaving 19 bases between the germline ends. The CDR3 loop reads CASSFSDRPSIYGYTF. CDR3 nucleotides: TGTGCCAGCAGTTTTAGCGACAGGCCCTCAATTTATGGCTACACCTTC.

DNA of the CDR3: TGCGCCAGCAGCCAACGGCCGAACACTGAAGCTTTCTTT. Protein product: CASSQRPNTEAFF. The rearrangement links TRBV4-3 to TRBJ1-1; D gene unclear. Trimming shortened V by 2 bases and J by 1 base, and 5 bases separated the two germline ends. There are 13 residues in the CDR3. Germline CDR1 LGHNA, CDR2 YSLEER.

This chain uses TRBV30 with TRBJ2-3, with 7 nucleotides matching TRBD1. J was trimmed by 1 base and V by 0 bases; bases with no gene match: 7. Germline V CDR1 and CDR2: GTSNPN, SVGIG (reference sequence). The CDR3 runs to 16 residues. DNA for the CDR3: TGTGCCTGGAGTGTAAAGGGGGCGTTGGGCACAGATACGCAGTATTTT. Its translation: CAWSVKGALGTDTQYF.

The chain combines TRBV7-9 with TRBJ2-7, with D perhaps given as TRBD1 or TRBD2 (6 bases each). V shed 5 bases and J shed 7 bases, with 15 bases lying between them. Germline loops: CDR1 SEHNR, CDR2 FQNEAQ (reference sequence). CDR3 length: 13 amino acids. CDR3 loop: CASSSAQGREQYF. The CDR3 nucleotides are TGTGCCAGCAGCAGCGCCCAGGGGAGGGAGCAGTACTTC.

J is TRBJ2-1 and V is TRBV9; 13 bases are a match to TRBD2. CDR1 and CDR2 (germline): SGDLS, YYNGEE. The CDR3 loop spans 15 amino acids. J was trimmed by 11 bases and V by 0 bases; bases with no gene match: 5. The chain's CDR3 is CASSVGGTSGEKQFF. CDR3 DNA: TGTGCCAGCAGCGTAGGGGGGACTAGCGGGGAAAAGCAGTTCTTC. Variable domain in full (rest from reference TRBV9 and TRBJ2-1): DSGVTQTPKHLITATGQRVTLRCSPRSGDLSVYWYQQSLDQGLQFLIQYYNGEERAKGNILERFSAQQFPDLHSELNLSSLELGDSALYFCASSVGGTSGEKQFFGPGTRLTVL.

Worth noting for this clone: Other DNA variants within this sample encode the same CDR3. The rearrangement uses TRBV9 and TRBJ2-2, with 11 bases aligning to TRBD2. V gave up 0 bases and J gave up 4 bases; unmatched junction bases: 5. The germline V gene has CDR1 SGDLS and CDR2 YYNGEE. The CDR3 runs to 17 residues. The chain's CDR3 is CASSVGRLAGSTGELFF. The DNA for the CDR3 is TGTGCCAGCAGCGTAGGCCGACTAGCGGGGTCCACCGGGGAGCTGTTTTTT.

The chain uses TRBV13 and TRBJ1-4, with 7 bases identical to TRBD1. This CDR3 comprises 14 residues. The V gene end was trimmed by 0 bases and the J gene end by 13 bases; junction bases not matched to a gene: 8. Per the germline V gene, CDR1 is PRHDT and CDR2 is FYEKMQ (reference sequence). The CDR3 nucleotides are TGTGCCAGCAGCTTAGGCAGTCACAGGGGCGGACTGTTTTTT. Protein product: CASSLGSHRGGLFF.

J is TRBJ2-1 and V is TRBV29-1; tentative D call: TRBD1 (6 bases). The CDR3 length is 17 residues. Germline CDR1 reads SQVTM; CDR2 reads ANQGSEA. V was cut by 4 bases and J by 0 bases, with 19 bases left in between. The CDR3 nucleotides read TGCAGCGTTGCAGGGACAAAAACCCCCTCCTCCTACAATGAGCAGTTCTTC. Encoded protein: CSVAGTKTPSSYNEQFF.

The gene calls are TRBV10-2 and TRBJ2-5, with D possibly being TRBD1 (5 bases). The V end lost 3 bases, the J end lost 4 bases, and 12 bases lay between the germline ends. Germline CDR1 WSHSY, CDR2 SAAADI. The CDR3 loop spans 14 amino acids. CDR3 DNA: TGCGCCAGCAGTGAATTTCAGGGCAGAGAGACCCAGTACTTC. Amino acids: CASSEFQGRETQYF.

This chain joins TRBV5-8 and TRBJ1-3; D possibly corresponds to TRBD1 (5 bases). Trimming took 4 bases from V and 0 from J, leaving 11 bases between them. Germline-derived CDR1 and CDR2 are SGHTS and YDEGEE. The CDR3 totals 15 residues. As DNA, the CDR3 is TGTGCCAGCAGCAACTACGACAGCTCTGGAAACACCATATATTTT. It translates to CASSNYDSSGNTIYF. The whole variable domain, filled in from reference TRBV5-8 and TRBJ1-3, reads EAGVTQSPTHLIKTRGQQATLRCSPISGHTSVYWYQQALGLGLQFLLWYDEGEERNRGNFPPRFSGRQFPNYSSELNVNALELEDSALYLCASSNYDSSGNTIYFGEGSWLTVV.

The chain has TRBV29-1 and TRBJ2-1; 14 bases are a match to TRBD2. Germline V gene sequence: CDR1 SQVTM, CDR2 ANQGSEA. With V trimmed by 7 bases and J by 1 base, 9 bases remained unmatched. CDR3 size: 17 residues. The CDR3 DNA reads TGCAGCGGGAAAGGGACTAGCGGGAGTAAGTCCTACAATGAGCAGTTCTTC. It translates to CSGKGTSGSKSYNEQFF.

This chain uses TRBV30 with TRBJ2-7; 8 nucleotides match TRBD2. This CDR3 spans 15 amino acids. Germline V gene sequence: CDR1 GTSNPN, CDR2 SVGIG (reference sequence). V shed 4 bases, J shed 7 bases, and the junction held 15 bases outside the gene matches. DNA for the CDR3: TGTGCCTGGATTCCCGGGACTAGTGATCGTTCGGAGCAGTACTTC. Translation: CAWIPGTSDRSEQYF.

V is TRBV7-2 and J is TRBJ2-1, with TRBD2 identical over 14 bases. CDR1 SGHTA and CDR2 FQGNSA come from the germline V gene. This CDR3 is built from 18 residues. J gave up 4 bases and V 5 bases, and 10 bases lay outside the gene matches. The CDR3 sequence: CASSRTGTSGRRYNEQFF. The CDR3 region has the DNA TGTGCCAGCAGCCGAACCGGGACTAGCGGGAGACGGTACAATGAGCAGTTCTTC.

The V and J genes are TRBV7-8 and TRBJ2-7, with 13 bases fitting TRBD2. The V gene's germline CDR1 is SGHVS and CDR2 FQNEAQ. V shed 1 base and J 7 bases; nucleotides not matched to a gene: 4. CDR3 size: 15 residues. The CDR3: CASSLEGLAGDEQYF. The CDR3 bases are TGTGCCAGCAGCTTAGAAGGACTAGCGGGGGATGAGCAGTACTTC.

This chain joins TRBV19 and TRBJ2-1; 9 positions agree with TRBD1. The V gene end was trimmed by 7 bases and the J gene end by 6 bases; junction bases not matched to a gene: 10. Germline lookup yields CDR1 LNHDA and CDR2 SQIVND (reference sequence). The CDR3 consists of 15 residues. CDR3 protein: CASTPGQGSGNEQFF. CDR3 coding DNA: TGTGCCAGTACCCCGGGACAGGGATCAGGCAATGAGCAGTTCTTC.

In this sample, this clone is medium-sized. This rearrangement joins TRBV19 to TRBJ1-5; D is unresolved. CDR1 is LNHDA and CDR2 is SQIVND in the germline V gene (reference sequence). Trimming left V 6 bases short and J 2 bases short, with 11 bases between. This CDR3 region has 14 residues. The CDR3: CASRPTGGNQPQHF. CDR3 bases: TGTGCCAGTAGGCCGACTGGGGGCAATCAGCCCCAGCATTTT.

CDR3 sequence (DNA): TGTGCAACCGCGGAGAGGCCGGTGGTTGAGCAGTTCTTC. Residues: CATAERPVVEQFF. The chain couples TRBV28 to TRBJ2-1; D is undetermined. CDR1 is MDHEN and CDR2 is SYDVKM in the germline V gene. This CDR3 has 13 residues.

V and J are TRBV29-1 and TRBJ2-1, with D unclear. V lost 3 bases, J lost 5 bases, and 11 bases lay in between. The germline V gene encodes CDR1 SQVTM and CDR2 ANQGSEA. This CDR3 comprises 13 residues. CDR3 sequence: CSVENYVNNEQFF. CDR3 DNA sequence: TGCAGCGTTGAGAATTACGTTAACAATGAGCAGTTCTTC.

This chain uses TRBV19 with TRBJ2-1; 7 bases are shared with TRBD2. Germline V gives CDR1 LNHDA, CDR2 SQIVND (reference sequence). The CDR3 length is 14 residues. Germline trimming cut 1 base from V and 10 bases from J; bases unmatched to any gene: 7. The CDR3 here is CASSIVRDYGEQFF. The CDR3 coding sequence is TGTGCCAGTAGTATAGTAAGGGACTACGGGGAGCAGTTCTTC.

The J gene is TRBJ2-7, the V gene TRBV5-4; 11 bases are shared with TRBD2. Unmatched junction bases numbered 15, after V lost 4 bases and J lost 6 bases. Germline-derived CDR1 and CDR2 are SGHNT and YYREEE (reference sequence). The CDR3 consists of 17 residues. The CDR3: CASSDSGRALSRSEQYF. CDR3 sequence (DNA): TGTGCCAGCAGCGATAGCGGGAGGGCCTTAAGTCGCTCCGAGCAGTACTTC.

The chain couples TRBV7-8 to TRBJ2-1, with TRBD2 matching over 8 bases. Germline trimming cut 0 bases from V and 7 bases from J; bases unmatched to any gene: 8. Germline V gene data show CDR1 as SGHVS and CDR2 as FQNEAQ. The CDR3 extends over 16 amino acids. The DNA for the CDR3 is TGTGCCAGCAGCTTAGCCTACGAGCGGGAGAGGAATGAGCAGTTCTTC. Translating it yields CASSLAYERERNEQFF.

There are a few counts of this clone. This sequence joins TRBV21-1 and TRBJ1-2; the table calls TRBD1, which could not be checked here. TRBV21-1 is a documented pseudogene. This CDR3 has 17 residues. The CDR3: CASSKGRTGRGNYGYTF. CDR3 nucleotide sequence: TGTGCCAGCAGCAAAGGGAGGACAGGCCGGGGAAACTATGGCTACACCTTC.

CDR3 nucleotides: TGTGCCAGCAGCGGCAAGAGGGGGCCCACCTGGATGCAGTACTTC. Amino acids: CASSGKRGPTWMQYF. This sequence joins TRBV9 and TRBJ2-7; 7 nucleotides match TRBD1. In germline, CDR1 is SGDLS, CDR2 YYNGEE. CDR3 length: 15 residues. With V trimmed by 3 bases and J by 9 bases, 15 bases remained unmatched.